The 2 T cell receptor beta chains presented below share a single source sample, sequenced in a study of blood T cell repertoires in COVID-19. Clones were sequenced by immunoSEQ multiplex PCR, and TCRdb holds only the in-frame ones, with some missing. Of 220,000 or so clones listed, 70% to 85% are singletons. The sequencing sample was made of PBMCs or T cells enriched from blood (not recorded which). The receptors originated from a woman aged 55-69 years who had recovered from COVID-19.

The chain is built from TRBV6-5 and TRBJ2-5; D gene uncertain. With 6 bases removed from V and 1 base from J, the gap between germline ends came to 12 bases. This CDR3 has 14 amino acids. The V gene's germline CDR1 is MNHEY and CDR2 SVGAGI. Here the CDR3 DNA reads TGTGCCAGCAGATCCGCGGCGGCCCAAGAGACCCAGTACTTC. It translates to CASRSAAAQETQYF.

The J gene is TRBJ2-5, the V gene TRBV12-5, with 9 bases identical to TRBD1. This CDR3 region has 16 residues. Germline V gives CDR1 LGHNT, CDR2 FRNRAP. The ends lost 1 base at V and 4 bases at J; junction bases unmatched: 7. The CDR3 nucleotides read TGTGCTAGTGGTTTGGATTTCCTGACAGGGGGAGAGACCCAGTACTTC. This translates into CASGLDFLTGGETQYF.